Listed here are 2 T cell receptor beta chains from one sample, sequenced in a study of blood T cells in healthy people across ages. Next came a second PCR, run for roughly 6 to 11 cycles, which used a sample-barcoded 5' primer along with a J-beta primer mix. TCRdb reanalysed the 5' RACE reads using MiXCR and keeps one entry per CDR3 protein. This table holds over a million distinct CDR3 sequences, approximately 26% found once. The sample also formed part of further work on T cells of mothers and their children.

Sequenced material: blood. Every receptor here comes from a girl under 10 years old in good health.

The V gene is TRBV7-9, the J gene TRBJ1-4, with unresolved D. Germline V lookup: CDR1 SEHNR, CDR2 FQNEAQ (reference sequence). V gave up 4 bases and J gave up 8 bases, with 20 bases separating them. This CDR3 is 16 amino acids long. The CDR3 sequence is CASSSNEADLGEKLFF. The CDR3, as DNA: TGTGCCAGCAGCTCGAACGAGGCAGATTTAGGGGAAAAACTGTTTTTT.

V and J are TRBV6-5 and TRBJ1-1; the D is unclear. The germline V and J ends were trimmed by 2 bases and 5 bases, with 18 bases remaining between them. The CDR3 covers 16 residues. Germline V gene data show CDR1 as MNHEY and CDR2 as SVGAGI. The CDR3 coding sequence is TGTGCCAGCAGTTACACGGGGTTGTTGGTGAGGACTGAAGCTTTCTTT. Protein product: CASSYTGLLVRTEAFF.